This TCR beta chain stems from a study of CD8+CD57+ T cells in acquired aplastic anemia. The study, taken as a whole, reports: Overlap between patients and controls comprised about 28 CD8+ CDR3 sequences.

This CDR3 comprises 17 residues. Per the germline V gene, CDR1 is LNHDA and CDR2 is SQIVND (reference sequence). With 5 bases removed from V and 1 base from J, the gap between germline ends came to 18 bases. The use of genomic DNA as template underpinned the TCR beta VDJ and CDR3 profiling. TCRdb independently ran MiXCR on the reads; one entry per CDR3 protein. The sample records some 120,000 distinct CDR3 sequences, roughly 40% being singletons. The table lists this clonotype with many counts. Its antigen is undetermined. Patients included in sequencing had previously demonstrated CD8+CD57+ cell expansion by flow cytometry.

Sequencing input: sorted CD4+, CD8+, or CD8+CD57+ T cells (not recorded which) from PBMCs. The chain has TRBV19 and TRBJ1-3, with a possible D match to TRBD1 (5 bases). The sequence was obtained from a human donor with aplastic anemia. The CDR3 DNA is TGTGCCAGTAGTCCCCCGGGACCGGGACCTTCTGGAAACACCATATATTTT. Translated: CASSPPGPGPSGNTIYF.